The text below deals with one TCR beta chain. This entry is derived from a study of blood T cell repertoires in COVID-19. Study background: Specimens from acute and convalescent COVID-19 originated in the United States, Italy and Spain. PBMCs, B-cell-depleted T cells, or T cells provided the cDNA or gDNA that made up the material.

V gave up 3 bases and J gave up 4 bases; unmatched junction bases: 7. CDR1 KGHSH and CDR2 LQKENI come from the germline V gene. This CDR3 contains 15 residues. The repertoire was sequenced with immunoSEQ multiplex PCR; TCRdb's copy has only in-frame clones and lacks some. The table has 140,000 to 150,000 clones, around 88% seen once. Material for sequencing was peripheral blood. The receptor comes from a man in his 60s with active or convalescent COVID-19. The genes are TRBV18 and TRBJ1-1; the match to TRBD1 covers 8 bases. CDR3 bases: TGTGCCAGCTCACCCTCGACAGGGGCGGGCACTGAAGCTTTCTTT. It codes for CASSPSTGAGTEAFF.